Each of the 24 T cell receptor beta chains below was sequenced from the same sample in a study of beta chain features in type 1 diabetes. Whole-study results and caveats: TCRB CDR3 length was moderately but significantly reduced in all four CD4+ subsets of Type 1 diabetes patients.

Sequencing targeted expressed TCRB transcripts, as all isolated RNA had been reverse transcribed. Only in-frame clones appear in the TCRdb table, and some are missing; sequencing was by immunoSEQ multiplex PCR. The sample lists about 23,000 clones, more than 45% seen once, with roughly 0.37% in the top ten. No antigen has been assigned to these receptors. The sample consisted of stem cell memory CD4+ T cells from blood. Receptor source: a man between 18 and 29 years old with type 1 diabetes.

The genes are TRBV2 and TRBJ2-2; 10 nucleotides agree with TRBD2. Germline trimming cut 11 bases from V and 1 base from J; bases unmatched to any gene: 4. CDR1 and CDR2 (germline): SNHLY, FYNNEI. This CDR3 contains 14 residues. The CDR3 coding sequence is TGTGCCTTTCGGACTAGCGGGAACACCGGGGAGCTGTTTTTT. Translation gives CAFRTSGNTGELFF.

This chain joins TRBV6-5 and TRBJ2-5; D remains ambiguous. The ends were cut back, 1 base at V and 5 bases at J, with 11 bases in the middle. The CDR3 length is 14 residues. CDR1 is MNHEY, CDR2 SVGAGI, per germline. CDR3 in DNA: TGTGCCAGCAGTTACTACAGTTCCAGGGAGACCCAGTACTTC. As protein: CASSYYSSRETQYF.

This clone was observed a handful of times. J is TRBJ1-5 and V is TRBV28; no reliable D call. This CDR3 is 16 amino acids long. Germline V gene sequence: CDR1 MDHEN, CDR2 SYDVKM. V shed 2 bases and J shed 5 bases, with 16 bases lying between them. CDR3 in amino acids: CASSLVRVEGYQPQHF. CDR3 coding DNA: TGTGCCAGCAGTTTAGTTAGAGTGGAGGGCTATCAGCCCCAGCATTTT.

The DNA of the CDR3 is TGTGCCAGCAGCTTAAGGGGGACTAGCGGGGCCTACGAGCAGTACTTC. It yields the protein CASSLRGTSGAYEQYF. The V call is TRBV7-2, the J call TRBJ2-7; 13 bases fit TRBD2. This CDR3 has 16 residues. Per germline, CDR1 SGHTA and CDR2 FQGNSA. With V trimmed by 2 bases and J by 2 bases, 3 bases remained unmatched.

This clone has a single count. J is TRBJ2-7 and V is TRBV7-2; 11 nucleotides line up with TRBD1. CDR3 length: 18 amino acids. V was clipped by 4 bases and J by 1 base; unmatched bases: 12. In germline, CDR1 is SGHTA, CDR2 FQGNSA. The CDR3 bases are TGTGCCAGCAGCTCTCACTCCTCCGGGACAGGGGGGTCCTACGAGCAGTACTTC. Encoded protein: CASSSHSSGTGGSYEQYF.

This clone was found a few times. The chain uses TRBV5-4 and TRBJ2-3, with D maybe TRBD1 (5 bases). The germline CDR1 and CDR2 sequences are SGHNT and YYREEE (reference sequence). The CDR3 totals 15 residues. The V end lost 0 bases, the J end lost 2 bases, and 10 bases lay between the germline ends. In DNA form, the CDR3 reads TGTGCCAGCAGCTTGGAGGGCAGGGCCACAGATACGCAGTATTTT. Translated, it gives CASSLEGRATDTQYF.

The chain has TRBV7-2 and TRBJ1-5; D is perhaps TRBD1 (6 bases). The ends were cut back, 5 bases at V and 7 bases at J, with 18 bases in the middle. The length of the CDR3 is 15 residues. Germline V CDR1 and CDR2: SGHTA, FQGNSA. CDR3 loop: CASSPNRDLHQPQHF. The CDR3 nucleotides are TGTGCCAGCAGCCCCAACAGGGATCTACACCAGCCCCAGCATTTT.

In this sample, this clone turned up a few times. The V and J genes are TRBV5-4 and TRBJ2-5; 10 bases are a match to TRBD2. V lost 1 base and J lost 0; bases outside the gene matches: 0. CDR1 and CDR2 (germline): SGHNT, YYREEE (reference sequence). The CDR3 covers 15 residues. CDR3 sequence reads: CASSLTSGNQETQYF. Here the CDR3 DNA reads TGTGCCAGCAGCTTGACTAGCGGGAACCAAGAGACCCAGTACTTC.

This chain uses TRBV27 with TRBJ1-1; 8 nucleotides align to TRBD1. The CDR3 sequence is 14 residues long. Looked up from germline, CDR1 is MNHEY and CDR2 is SMNVEV (reference sequence). V dropped 5 bases and J dropped 3; count of bases not matched to a gene: 5. The CDR3 bases are TGTGCCAGCAGTAAACAGGGGGGGCACACTGAAGCTTTCTTT. Translated: CASSKQGGHTEAFF.

This clone was counted only a few times. The chain employs TRBV2 and TRBJ2-3, with D perhaps matching TRBD1 (5 bases). V lost 5 bases and J lost 8, with 14 bases in between. CDR1 and CDR2 from the germline V gene are SNHLY and FYNNEI. This CDR3 contains 13 residues. CDR3 sequence (DNA): TGTGCCAGCAGTCCCCCAGGGTTGAGTACGCAGTATTTT. Translated, it gives CASSPPGLSTQYF.

The chain joins TRBV28 to TRBJ2-2, with D perhaps matching TRBD1 (6 bases). The germline V gene has CDR1 MDHEN and CDR2 SYDVKM. The CDR3 totals 13 residues. The V end was cut by 3 bases, the J end by 6 bases, with 8 bases between. CDR3 DNA: TGTGCCAGCAGTTTGGGGGCCCCCGGGGAGCTGTTTTTT. This translates into CASSLGAPGELFF. Variable domain in full (rest from reference TRBV28 and TRBJ2-2): DVKVTQSSRYLVKRTGEKVFLECVQDMDHENMFWYRQDPGLGLRLIYFSYDVKMKEKGDIPEGYSVSREKKERFSLILESASTNQTSMYLCASSLGAPGELFFGEGSRLTVL.

This sequence joins TRBV7-2 and TRBJ2-7; 9 bases fit TRBD2. The germline V gene has CDR1 SGHTA and CDR2 FQGNSA. The V gene end was trimmed by 4 bases and the J gene end by 6 bases; junction bases not matched to a gene: 19. The CDR3 length is 18 residues. For the CDR3, the DNA is TGTGCCAGCAGCTCGGCGTTATTCGCGGGAGGGGGCCGTGGCGAGCAGTACTTC. Translating it yields CASSSALFAGGGRGEQYF.

This chain links TRBV27 with TRBJ1-2, with D possibly TRBD1 on 5 matching bases. The CDR3 sequence is 15 residues long. Trimming took off 2 bases at V and 1 base at J, with 11 bases between the two ends. Germline lookup yields CDR1 MNHEY and CDR2 SMNVEV (reference sequence). The CDR3 DNA sequence: TGTGCCAGCAGTTTAGATTTTCAGGGTAACTATGGCTACACCTTC. Translation: CASSLDFQGNYGYTF.

The chain recombines TRBV7-2 with TRBJ2-7, with 10 bases matching TRBD1. CDR1 and CDR2 (germline): SGHTA, FQGNSA. With V trimmed by 5 bases and J by 5 bases, 6 bases remained unmatched. This CDR3 region has 14 residues. The CDR3 DNA follows: TGTGCCAGCAGCCCGGGACAGGGGTGGGACGAGCAGTACTTC. Its protein is CASSPGQGWDEQYF.

The chain employs TRBV27 and TRBJ1-1; D may be TRBD1 (5 bases). The CDR3 is made up of 14 amino acids. Germline loops: CDR1 MNHEY, CDR2 SMNVEV (reference sequence). V was pared by 3 bases and J by 8 bases, with 16 bases between. The CDR3 bases are TGTGCCAGCAGTTTGATTTCGGGGGGAAGGGAAGCTTTCTTT. It is translated as CASSLISGGREAFF.

This clone was seen only a few times. V usage is TRBV25-1 and J usage is TRBJ2-7; 11 nucleotides line up with TRBD2. CDR3 length: 16 residues. The germline gives CDR1 MGHDK, CDR2 SYGVNS. V trimming: 3 bases; J trimming: 5 bases; junction bases outside the gene matches: 9. CDR3 amino acids: CASSDRTSGSLNEQYF. The CDR3 DNA reads TGTGCCAGCAGTGATCGCACTAGCGGGAGTCTCAACGAGCAGTACTTC.

This clone occurred a few times. The rearrangement links TRBV18 to TRBJ1-2; D not certain. The germline V gene encodes CDR1 KGHSH and CDR2 LQKENI. V lost 3 bases and J lost 5, with 10 bases in between. The CDR3 totals 13 residues. The CDR3 region has the DNA TGTGCCAGCTCACCCGACATGCTGTATGGCTACACCTTC. Translation gives CASSPDMLYGYTF.

The rearrangement joins TRBV29-1 to TRBJ2-1; 12 nucleotides match TRBD2. The CDR3 sequence is 17 residues long. With V trimmed by 6 bases and J by 0 bases, 9 bases remained unmatched. Germline V gene data show CDR1 as SQVTM and CDR2 as ANQGSEA. The CDR3 region has the DNA TGCAGCGTCGCAACTAGCGGGAGGATTAGCTCCTACAATGAGCAGTTCTTC. Protein product: CSVATSGRISSYNEQFF.

The CDR3 here is CASSLRGGGMNQPQHF. As DNA, the CDR3 is TGTGCCAGCAGTTTGCGGGGCGGGGGGATGAATCAGCCCCAGCATTTT. The gene calls are TRBV28 and TRBJ1-5; D is perhaps TRBD1 (5 bases). This CDR3 has 16 residues. V was clipped by 3 bases and J by 4 bases, with 16 bases between them. Looked up from germline, CDR1 is MDHEN and CDR2 is SYDVKM.

The chain uses TRBV7-2 and TRBJ2-7, with D possibly being TRBD1 (6 bases). This CDR3 comprises 18 residues. Germline-derived CDR1 and CDR2 are SGHTA and FQGNSA. The germline V and J ends were trimmed by 1 base and 0 bases, with 19 bases remaining between them. CDR3 sequence reads: CASSLDVSGDTNSYEQYF. CDR3 DNA: TGTGCCAGCAGCTTAGATGTTTCCGGGGACACTAACTCCTACGAGCAGTACTTC. The entire variable domain, with the rest obtained from reference TRBV7-2 and TRBJ2-7, is as follows: GAGVSQSPSNKVTEKGKDVELRCDPISGHTALYWYRQSLGQGLEFLIYFQGNSAPDKSGLPSDRFSAERTGGSVSTLTIQRTQQEDSAVYLCASSLDVSGDTNSYEQYFGPGTRLTVT.

CDR3 amino acids: CASTPSGGKEETQYF. The CDR3 nucleotides are TGTGCCAGCACCCCTAGCGGGGGGAAGGAAGAGACCCAGTACTTC. This rearrangement joins TRBV28 to TRBJ2-5, with TRBD2 matching 11 bases. The V gene's germline CDR1 is MDHEN and CDR2 SYDVKM. With 7 bases clipped from V and 3 bases from J, the junction kept 7 bases outside the gene matches. The CDR3 spans 15 residues.

This chain uses TRBV30 with TRBJ2-3, with 8 bases that match TRBD2. V trimming: 4 bases; J trimming: 2 bases; junction bases outside the gene matches: 8. The germline V gene has CDR1 GTSNPN and CDR2 SVGIG (reference sequence). The CDR3 is 15 amino acids. CDR3: CAWNPKRENTDTQYF. The CDR3 DNA sequence: TGTGCCTGGAATCCTAAGCGGGAGAACACAGATACGCAGTATTTT.

The V and J genes are TRBV7-2 and TRBJ1-4; no reliable D call. Germline V gene data show CDR1 as SGHTA and CDR2 as FQGNSA. Trimming removed 5 bases from V and 1 base from J, with 11 bases in between. This CDR3 contains 15 residues. Here the CDR3 DNA reads TGTGCCAGCAGCGTCAAGAGGAGAACTAATGAAAAACTGTTTTTT. Translating gives CASSVKRRTNEKLFF. The full variable domain, with the rest looked up from reference TRBV7-2 and TRBJ1-4, is GAGVSQSPSNKVTEKGKDVELRCDPISGHTALYWYRQSLGQGLEFLIYFQGNSAPDKSGLPSDRFSAERTGGSVSTLTIQRTQQEDSAVYLCASSVKRRTNEKLFFGSGTQLSVL.

To note about this clone: Additional DNA sequences in this sample encode the identical CDR3. The V call is TRBV7-2, the J call TRBJ2-5; TRBD2 might be the D (6 bases). The CDR3 length is 14 residues. CDR1 and CDR2 from the germline V gene are SGHTA and FQGNSA. Trimming stripped 3 bases from V and 4 bases from J, with 12 bases between. The CDR3 protein is CASSLGGAGETQYF. The CDR3 bases are TGTGCCAGCAGCTTGGGCGGGGCGGGAGAGACCCAGTACTTC.